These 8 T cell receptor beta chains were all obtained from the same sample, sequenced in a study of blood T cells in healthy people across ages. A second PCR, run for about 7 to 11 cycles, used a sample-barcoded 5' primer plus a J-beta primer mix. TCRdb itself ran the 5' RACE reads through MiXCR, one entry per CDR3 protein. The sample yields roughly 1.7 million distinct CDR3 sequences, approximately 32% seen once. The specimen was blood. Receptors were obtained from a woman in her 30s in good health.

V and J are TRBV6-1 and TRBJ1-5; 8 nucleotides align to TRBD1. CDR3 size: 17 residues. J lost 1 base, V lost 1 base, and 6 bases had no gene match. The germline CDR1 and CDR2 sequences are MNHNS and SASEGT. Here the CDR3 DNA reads TGTGCCAGCAGTGAAGGGACAGGGAGGAGGAGCAATCAGCCCCAGCATTTT. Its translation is CASSEGTGRRSNQPQHF.

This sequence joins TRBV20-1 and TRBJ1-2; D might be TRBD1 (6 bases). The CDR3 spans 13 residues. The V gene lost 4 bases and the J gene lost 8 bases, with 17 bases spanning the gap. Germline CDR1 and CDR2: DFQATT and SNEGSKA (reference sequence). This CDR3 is CSATPDRTHGYTF. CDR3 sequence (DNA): TGCAGTGCTACCCCGGACAGAACTCACGGCTACACCTTC.

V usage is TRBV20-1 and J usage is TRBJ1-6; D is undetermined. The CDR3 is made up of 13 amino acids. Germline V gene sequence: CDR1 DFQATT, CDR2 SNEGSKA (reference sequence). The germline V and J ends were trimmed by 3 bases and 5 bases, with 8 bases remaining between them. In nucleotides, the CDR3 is TGCAGTGCTAGTTTGCCAGATAATTCACCCCTCCACTTT. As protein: CSASLPDNSPLHF.

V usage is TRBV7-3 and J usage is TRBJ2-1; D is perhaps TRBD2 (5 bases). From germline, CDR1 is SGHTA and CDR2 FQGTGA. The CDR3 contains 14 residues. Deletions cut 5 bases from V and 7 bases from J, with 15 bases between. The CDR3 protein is CASSQTGRRNEQFF. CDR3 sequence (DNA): TGTGCCAGCAGCCAGACGGGTCGGAGGAATGAGCAGTTCTTC.

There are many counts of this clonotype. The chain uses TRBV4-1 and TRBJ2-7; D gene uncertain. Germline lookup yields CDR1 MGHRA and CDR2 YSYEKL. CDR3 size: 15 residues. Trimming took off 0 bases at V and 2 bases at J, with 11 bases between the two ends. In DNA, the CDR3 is TGCGCCAGCAGCCAAGATGGCCTAACCACCTACGAGCAGTACTTC. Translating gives CASSQDGLTTYEQYF.

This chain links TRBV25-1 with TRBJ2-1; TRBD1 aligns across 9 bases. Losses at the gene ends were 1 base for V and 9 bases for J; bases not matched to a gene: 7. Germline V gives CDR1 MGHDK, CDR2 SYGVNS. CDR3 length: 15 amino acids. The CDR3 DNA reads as TGTGCCAGCAGTGAATCAGGGACAGGGAGTAGTGAGCAGTTCTTC. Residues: CASSESGTGSSEQFF.

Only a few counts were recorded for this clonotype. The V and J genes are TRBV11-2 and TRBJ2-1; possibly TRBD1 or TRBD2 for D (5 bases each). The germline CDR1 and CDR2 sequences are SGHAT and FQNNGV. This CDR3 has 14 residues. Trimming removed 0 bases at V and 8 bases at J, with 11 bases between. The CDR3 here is CASSLDGAGYEQFF. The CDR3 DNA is TGTGCCAGCAGCTTAGACGGGGCAGGCTATGAGCAGTTCTTC.

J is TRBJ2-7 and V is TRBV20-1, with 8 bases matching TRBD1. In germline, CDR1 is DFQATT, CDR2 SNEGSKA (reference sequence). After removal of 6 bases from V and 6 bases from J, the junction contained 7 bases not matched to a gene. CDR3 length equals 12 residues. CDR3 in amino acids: CSAKGQGSEQYF. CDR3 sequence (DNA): TGCAGTGCGAAAGGACAGGGCTCCGAGCAGTACTTC.